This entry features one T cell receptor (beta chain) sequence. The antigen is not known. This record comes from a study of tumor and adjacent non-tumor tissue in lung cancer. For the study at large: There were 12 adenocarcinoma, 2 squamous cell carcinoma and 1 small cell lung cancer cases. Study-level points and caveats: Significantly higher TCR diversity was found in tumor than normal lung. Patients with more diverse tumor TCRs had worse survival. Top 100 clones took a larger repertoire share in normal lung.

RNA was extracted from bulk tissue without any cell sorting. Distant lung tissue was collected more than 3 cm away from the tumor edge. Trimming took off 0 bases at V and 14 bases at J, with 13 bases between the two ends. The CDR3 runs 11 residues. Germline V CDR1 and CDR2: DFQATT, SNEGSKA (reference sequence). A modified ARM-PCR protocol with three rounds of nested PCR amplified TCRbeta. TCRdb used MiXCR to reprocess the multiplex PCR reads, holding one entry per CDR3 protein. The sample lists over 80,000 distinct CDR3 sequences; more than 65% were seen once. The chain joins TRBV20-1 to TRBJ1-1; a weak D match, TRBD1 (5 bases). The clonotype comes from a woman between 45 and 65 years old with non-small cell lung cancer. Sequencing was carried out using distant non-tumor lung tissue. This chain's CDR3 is CSARDPTESFF. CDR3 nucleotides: TGCAGTGCTAGAGACCCGACAGAATCCTTCTTT.